The source of this TCR beta chain is a study of CD8+CD57+ T cells in acquired aplastic anemia. Study at large: Mean DNA quantity obtained from sorted CD4+ and CD8+ cells was about 3.5 ug.

CDR1 is SNHLY, CDR2 FYNNEI, per germline. V shed 0 bases and J 9 bases; nucleotides not matched to a gene: 8. The CDR3 contains 15 residues. Worth noting for this clonotype: As yet, its antigen is unknown.

TCR beta VDJ combinations and CDR3 sequences were profiled from genomic DNA. TCRdb reprocessed the reads with MiXCR, giving one entry per CDR3 protein. Of under 200,000 distinct CDR3 sequences listed, roughly 48% are singletons. For sequencing, patients were chosen who had shown expansion of CD8+CD57+ cells by flow cytometry. No therapy had been given to the patients at the time of blood sampling. Whole-study findings and limits: Patients and controls turned out to have more than 25 CD8+ CDR3 sequences in common.

Sequenced input: sorted CD4+, CD8+, or CD8+CD57+ T cells (not recorded which) from PBMCs. The origin of this receptor is a human donor with aplastic anemia. The J gene is TRBJ1-5, the V gene TRBV2, with 7 bases lining up with TRBD1. The CDR3 DNA reads as TGTGCCAGCAGTGAAGCATCACAGGGGTCATCGCCCCAGCATTTT. It encodes CASSEASQGSSPQHF.